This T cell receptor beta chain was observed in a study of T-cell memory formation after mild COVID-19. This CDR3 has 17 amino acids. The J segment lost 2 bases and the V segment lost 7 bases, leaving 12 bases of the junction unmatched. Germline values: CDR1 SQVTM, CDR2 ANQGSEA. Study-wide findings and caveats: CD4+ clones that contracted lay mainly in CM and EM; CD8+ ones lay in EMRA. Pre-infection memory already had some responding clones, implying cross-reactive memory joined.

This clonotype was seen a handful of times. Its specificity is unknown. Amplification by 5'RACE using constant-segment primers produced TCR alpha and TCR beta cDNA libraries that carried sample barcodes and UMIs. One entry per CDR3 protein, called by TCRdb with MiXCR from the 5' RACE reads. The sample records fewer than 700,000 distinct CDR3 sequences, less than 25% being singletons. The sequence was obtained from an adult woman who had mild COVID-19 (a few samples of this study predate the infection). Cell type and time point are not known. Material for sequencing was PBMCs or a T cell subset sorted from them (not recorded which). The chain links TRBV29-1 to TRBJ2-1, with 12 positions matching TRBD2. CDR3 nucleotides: TGCAGCGGGTCCGGGACTAGCGGGTCGGGGGCCTACAATGAGCAGTTCTTC. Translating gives CSGSGTSGSGAYNEQFF.